This T cell receptor beta chain was found in a study of shared clonotypes between healthy human individuals. Clones were sequenced by immunoSEQ multiplex PCR, and TCRdb holds only the in-frame ones, with some missing. The data contain about 460,000 clones, 75% to 80% of them singletons. The table lists this clone with many counts. CDR1 is SGHTA and CDR2 is FQGTGA in the germline V gene. This CDR3 contains 14 residues. V lost 5 bases to trimming and J lost 3 bases; unmatched junction nucleotides: 6. Sequenced material: PBMCs. The chain joins TRBV7-3 to TRBJ1-2; 7 bases align to TRBD1. This receptor was identified in a middle-aged woman in good health. Some clones in this sample may be carry-over from other donors' samples. As DNA, the CDR3 is TGTGCCAGCAGCCTTGAAGGGACAGACTATGGCTACACCTTC. Translating it yields CASSLEGTDYGYTF.